Here is one T cell receptor (beta chain) with its context. Its antigen remains undetermined. Germline is not matched at one junction end, which may reflect a read error. CDR1 and CDR2, per the germline V gene (reference sequence), are MNHEY and SMNVEV. Taken from cysteine to phenylalanine, the CDR3 has 15 residues. The kept DNA is CDR3 alone, 45 bases in frame from the first base. The sample is drawn from a study of T cells in Graves' hyperthyroidism and ophthalmopathy (dated by TCRdb to the late 2010s). Regarding the research as a whole: Peripheral blood samples were taken at initial diagnosis, before any treatment was given. After sampling, hyperthyroidism patients received methimazole starting at 30 mg daily, and ophthalmopathy patients received high-dose intravenous methylprednisolone. In six Graves' hyperthyroidism patients, the study also compared T-cell repertoires from thyroid tissue with T-cell repertoires from blood. A discovery cohort of approximately 100 patients, 43 with Graves' ophthalmopathy and approximately 55 with stable Graves' hyperthyroidism, was used to find distinguishing TCR V-J signatures. The approximately 97 discovery patients were randomly divided into training and test sets at a 7:3 ratio. Prospective prediction of ophthalmopathy was tested in an independent validation cohort of approximately 19 hyperthyroidism patients and 17 patients who later progressed to ophthalmopathy. TCR Vbeta CDR3 sequencing of 120 to 150 peripheral blood samples (roughly 43 ophthalmopathy, roughly 74 hyperthyroidism and approximately 17 progressor patients) is reported in the paper. The research as a whole found: Sample size was not statistically predetermined, and investigators were not blinded to group allocation. In validation, the model predicted progression to ophthalmopathy with approximately 70% sensitivity and 72% to 85% specificity, a median of 6.5 months before onset. Most expanded thyroid clonotypes (frequency above 0.001) were also found in blood, which suggests that blood repertoires may mirror thyroid immune responses. Ophthalmopathy was separated from stable hyperthyroidism by a 13 V-J signature model, with approximately 86% sensitivity and roughly 81% specificity obtained in cross-validation and 80%/75% obtained in testing.

The TCR beta CDR3 regions were amplified from RNA transcripts. A first-round RT-PCR of the TCR CDR3 used the HTBI primer set with the Qiagen OneStep RT-PCR kit. A second multiplex PCR round built the libraries, followed by size selection and purification. The libraries were sequenced on an Illumina HiSeq2000 using paired-end 100 bp reads. Per the original workflow: SOAPnuke was used to process the raw data, removing reads that contained adapters or uncalled bases, had a mean Phred below 15, or lacked an exact match to the constant primer or identifier. COPE v1.2.5 was used to merge the high-quality paired reads, and each unique nucleotide sequence was defined as a clonotype. MiTCR v1.1 was used to align the clonotypes against IMGT TRBV, TRBD and TRBJ reference segments. Only V-J combinations with frequency above 0.0001, covering approximately 99% of repertoires, were analysed. A TCS score was defined as the ratio between F50 (clonal expansion) and ExV (chaos), using BLOSUM62-based TCRdist between CDR3 peptides within each V-J. Welch's t-statistics and random forest reduced roughly 530 V-J features to around 14, which were used in a naive Bayes classifier (R e1071). Through fastp at Q25 and MiXCR, TCRdb rebuilt clones from the public reads, retaining in-frame beta chains. Every entry covers one CDR3 protein and lists the most common genes and DNA from its rows. These V and J calls derive from TCRdb rather than the authors' analysis. This sample gives around 530,000 distinct CDR3 sequences in total; 17% of them show up just once. 17% of the sample is in the top ten clones.

In the ophthalmopathy patients, disease was moderately to severely active, with a Clinical Activity Score of 3 or more, a NOSPECS grade of 4 or more, and a duration of less than 3 months. Any patient with an uncontrolled infection, another autoimmune disease, pregnancy or lactation was excluded. Diagnoses relied on clinical symptoms, serum thyroxine and TRAb, thyroid ultrasound and orbital computed tomography. Ficoll-Paque density gradient centrifugation was used to isolate PBMCs from 8.5 to 10 ml of fresh peripheral blood. Total RNA was extracted with Trizol reagent, and quality was checked on an Agilent 2100 Bioanalyzer.

The sequence was obtained from a woman between 18 and 30 years old with Graves' ophthalmopathy. The rearranged chain carries TRBV27 and TRBJ2-2, with 7 junctional bases fitting TRBD2. Material: blood. The DNA is as follows: TGTGCCAGCAGTGTATCTAGCGGATACACCGGGGAGCTGTTTTTT. This gives the protein CASSVSSGYTGELFF.